This T cell receptor beta chain was sequenced in a study of chemoradiotherapy in HPV16-positive cancers. TCRdb keeps only in-frame clones here, not all; method: immunoSEQ multiplex PCR. This table holds about 68,000 clones, about nine tenths found once. Concerning this clone itself: The target antigen is unknown.

Study conclusions and caveats: Functional assays defining HPV-specific T cells used only a couple of HPV16-positive patients. Candidate HPV-specific clones and E7-related TCR motifs grew in tumor during treatment. In HPV16-positive patients, HPV-responsive T-cell expansion tracked better recurrence-free survival.

This specimen was blood, taken from a patient who underwent chemoradiotherapy. This sequence was found in a human donor with HPV-associated anogenital cancer.

The CDR3 DNA reads TGTGCCAGCAGTTTACAGACAGGGAGAGGCTACGAGCAGTACTTC. It specifies CASSLQTGRGYEQYF. V usage is TRBV27 and J usage is TRBJ2-7, with TRBD1 matching over 7 bases. Germline-derived CDR1 and CDR2 are MNHEY and SMNVEV (reference sequence). The CDR3 length is 15 residues. V was clipped by 2 bases and J by 3 bases; unmatched bases: 7.